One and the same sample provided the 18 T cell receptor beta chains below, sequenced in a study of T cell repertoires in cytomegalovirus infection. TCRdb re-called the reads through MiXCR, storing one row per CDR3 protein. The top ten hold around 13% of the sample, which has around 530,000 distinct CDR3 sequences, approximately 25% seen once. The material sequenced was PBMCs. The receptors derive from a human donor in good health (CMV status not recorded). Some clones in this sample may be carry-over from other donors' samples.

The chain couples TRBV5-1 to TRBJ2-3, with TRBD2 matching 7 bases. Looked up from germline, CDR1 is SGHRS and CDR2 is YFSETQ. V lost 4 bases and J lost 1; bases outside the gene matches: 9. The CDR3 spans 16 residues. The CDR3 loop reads CASSEFSGSGTDTQYF. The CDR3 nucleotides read TGCGCCAGCAGCGAGTTTAGCGGGTCCGGCACAGATACGCAGTATTTT.

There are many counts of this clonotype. This CDR3 reads CASAPAQGARQETQYF. In nucleotides, the CDR3 is TGTGCCAGTGCTCCAGCCCAGGGGGCCAGACAAGAGACCCAGTACTTC. This chain connects TRBV19 to TRBJ2-5; 8 bases agree with TRBD1. Trimming took 8 bases from V and 2 from J; bases not matched to a gene: 13. Germline values: CDR1 LNHDA, CDR2 SQIVND (reference sequence). There are 16 residues in the CDR3.

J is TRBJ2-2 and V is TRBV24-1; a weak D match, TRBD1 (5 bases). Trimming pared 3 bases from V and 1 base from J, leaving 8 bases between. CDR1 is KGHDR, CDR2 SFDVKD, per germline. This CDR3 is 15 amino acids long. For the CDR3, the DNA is TGTGCCACCAGTGATATACAGGAGAACACCGGGGAGCTGTTTTTT. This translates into CATSDIQENTGELFF.

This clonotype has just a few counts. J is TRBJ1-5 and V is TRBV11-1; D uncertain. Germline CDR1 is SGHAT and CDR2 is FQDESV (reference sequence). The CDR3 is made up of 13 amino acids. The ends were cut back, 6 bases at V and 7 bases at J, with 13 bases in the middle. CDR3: CASSIGEGQPQHF. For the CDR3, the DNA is TGTGCCAGCAGTATTGGGGAGGGCCAGCCCCAGCATTTT.

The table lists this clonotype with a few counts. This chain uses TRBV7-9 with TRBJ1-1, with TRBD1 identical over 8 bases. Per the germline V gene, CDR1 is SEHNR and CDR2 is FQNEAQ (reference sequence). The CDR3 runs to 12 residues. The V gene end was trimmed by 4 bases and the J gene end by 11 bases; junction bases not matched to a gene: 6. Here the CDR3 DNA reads TGTGCCAGCAGCTGGACAGGGACGGATGCTTTCTTT. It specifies CASSWTGTDAFF.

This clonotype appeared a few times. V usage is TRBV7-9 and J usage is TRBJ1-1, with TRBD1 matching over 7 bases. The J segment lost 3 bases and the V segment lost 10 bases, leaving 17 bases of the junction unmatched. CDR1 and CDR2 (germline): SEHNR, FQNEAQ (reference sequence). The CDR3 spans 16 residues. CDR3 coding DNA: TGTGCCACACCAAGACAGGGAGAAGGTTCGGACACTGAAGCTTTCTTT. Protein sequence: CATPRQGEGSDTEAFF.

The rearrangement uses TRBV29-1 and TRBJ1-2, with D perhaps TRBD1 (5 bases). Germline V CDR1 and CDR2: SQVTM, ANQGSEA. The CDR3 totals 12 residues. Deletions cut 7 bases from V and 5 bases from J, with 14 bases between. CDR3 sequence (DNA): TGCAGCGCCAGACAGCAGAATTATGGCTACACCTTC. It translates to CSARQQNYGYTF.

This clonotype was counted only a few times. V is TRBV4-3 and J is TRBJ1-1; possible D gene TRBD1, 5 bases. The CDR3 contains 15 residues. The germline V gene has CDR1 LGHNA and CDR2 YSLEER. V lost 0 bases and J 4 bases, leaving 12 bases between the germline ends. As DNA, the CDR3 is TGCGCCAGCAGCCAAGATACCCCGACAGCCACTGAAGCTTTCTTT. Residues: CASSQDTPTATEAFF.

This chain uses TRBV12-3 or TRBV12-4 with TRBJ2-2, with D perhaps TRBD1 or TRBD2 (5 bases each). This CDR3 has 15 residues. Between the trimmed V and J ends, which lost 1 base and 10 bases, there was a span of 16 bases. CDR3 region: CASSLGGSMRAELFF. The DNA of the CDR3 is TGTGCCAGCAGTTTAGGGGGGTCTATGAGAGCGGAGCTGTTTTTT.

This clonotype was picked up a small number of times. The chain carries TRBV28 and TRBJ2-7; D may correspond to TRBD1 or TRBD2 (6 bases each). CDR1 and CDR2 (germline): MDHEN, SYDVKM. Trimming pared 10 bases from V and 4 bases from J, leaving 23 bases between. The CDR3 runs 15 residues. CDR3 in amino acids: CATKGGSLGVYEQYF. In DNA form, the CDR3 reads TGTGCCACCAAGGGGGGCTCTCTTGGGGTTTACGAGCAGTACTTC. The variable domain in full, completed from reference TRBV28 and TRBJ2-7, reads DVKVTQSSRYLVKRTGEKVFLECVQDMDHENMFWYRQDPGLGLRLIYFSYDVKMKEKGDIPEGYSVSREKKERFSLILESASTNQTSMYLCATKGGSLGVYEQYFGPGTRLTVT.

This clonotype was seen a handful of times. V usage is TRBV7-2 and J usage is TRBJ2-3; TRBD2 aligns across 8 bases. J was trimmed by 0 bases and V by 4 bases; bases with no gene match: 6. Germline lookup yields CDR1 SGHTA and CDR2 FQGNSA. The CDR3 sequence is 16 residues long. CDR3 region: CASSSGLALSTDTQYF. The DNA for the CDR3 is TGTGCCAGCAGCTCCGGACTAGCCCTTAGCACAGATACGCAGTATTTT.

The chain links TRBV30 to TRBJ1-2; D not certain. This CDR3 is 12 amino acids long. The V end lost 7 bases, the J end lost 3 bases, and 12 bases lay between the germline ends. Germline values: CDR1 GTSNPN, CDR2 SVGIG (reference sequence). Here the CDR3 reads CAYDGGDYGYTF. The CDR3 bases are TGTGCCTACGACGGTGGGGACTATGGCTACACCTTC.

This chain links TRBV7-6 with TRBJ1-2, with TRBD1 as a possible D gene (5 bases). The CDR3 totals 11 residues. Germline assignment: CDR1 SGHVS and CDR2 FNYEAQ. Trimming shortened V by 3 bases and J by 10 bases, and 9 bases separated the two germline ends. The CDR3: CASSFDRAYTF. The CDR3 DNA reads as TGTGCCAGCAGCTTCGACAGAGCCTACACCTTC.

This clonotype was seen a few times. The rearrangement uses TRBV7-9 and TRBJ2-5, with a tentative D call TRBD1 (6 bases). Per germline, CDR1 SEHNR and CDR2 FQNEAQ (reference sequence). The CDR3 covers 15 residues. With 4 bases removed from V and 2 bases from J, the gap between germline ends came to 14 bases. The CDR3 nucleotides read TGTGCCAGCAGCTCTACCCGGGACACTCAAGAGACCCAGTACTTC. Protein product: CASSSTRDTQETQYF.

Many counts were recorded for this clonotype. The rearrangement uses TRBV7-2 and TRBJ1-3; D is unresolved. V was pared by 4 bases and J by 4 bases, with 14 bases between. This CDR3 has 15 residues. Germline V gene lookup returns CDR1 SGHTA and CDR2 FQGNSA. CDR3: CASSSDTVRGNTIYF. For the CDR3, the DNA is TGTGCCAGCAGCTCTGACACGGTGAGAGGAAACACCATATATTTT. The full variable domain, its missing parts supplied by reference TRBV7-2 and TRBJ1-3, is GAGVSQSPSNKVTEKGKDVELRCDPISGHTALYWYRQSLGQGLEFLIYFQGNSAPDKSGLPSDRFSAERTGGSVSTLTIQRTQQEDSAVYLCASSSDTVRGNTIYFGEGSWLTVV.

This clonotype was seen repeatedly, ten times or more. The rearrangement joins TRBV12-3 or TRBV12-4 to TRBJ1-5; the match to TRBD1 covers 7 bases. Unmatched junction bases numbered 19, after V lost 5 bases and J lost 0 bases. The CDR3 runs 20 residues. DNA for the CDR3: TGTGCCAGCAGTCGGGACGCTGCCGGGACAGAAAACTTTAGCAATCAGCCCCAGCATTTT. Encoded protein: CASSRDAAGTENFSNQPQHF.

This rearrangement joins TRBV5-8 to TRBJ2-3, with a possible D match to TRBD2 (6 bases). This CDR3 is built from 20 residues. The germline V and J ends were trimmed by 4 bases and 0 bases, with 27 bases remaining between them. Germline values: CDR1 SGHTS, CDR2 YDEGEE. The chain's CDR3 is CASSPQGSGVTIASTDTQYF. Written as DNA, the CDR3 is TGTGCCAGCAGCCCCCAGGGTAGCGGAGTAACGATTGCTAGCACAGATACGCAGTATTTT.

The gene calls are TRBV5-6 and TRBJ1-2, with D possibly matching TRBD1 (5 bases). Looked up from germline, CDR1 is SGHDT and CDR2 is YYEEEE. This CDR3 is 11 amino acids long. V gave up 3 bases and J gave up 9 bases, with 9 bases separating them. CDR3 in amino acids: CASSSDNSYTF. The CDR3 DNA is TGTGCCAGCAGCTCGGACAACAGCTACACCTTC.